The 9 T cell receptor beta chains below all came from one sample that was sequenced in a study of blood T cells in healthy people across ages. The second PCR ran 7 to 11 cycles with a sample-barcoded 5' primer and J-beta primers. TCRdb re-called the 5' RACE reads with MiXCR, one entry per CDR3 protein. The sample contains hundreds of thousands of distinct CDR3 sequences, around 24% of which appear only once. The same sample was also used in a study of T cells of mothers and their children.

Sample: blood. All receptors derive from a boy younger than 18 in good health.

The chain employs TRBV11-1 and TRBJ2-1, with a weak D call TRBD2 (5 bases). The V gene's germline CDR1 is SGHAT and CDR2 FQDESV (reference sequence). The V end was cut by 4 bases, the J end by 0 bases, with 13 bases between. The length of the CDR3 is 16 residues. The DNA of the CDR3 is TGTGCCAGCAGCTGGCTACTAGTTAGCTCCTACAATGAGCAGTTCTTC. This translates into CASSWLLVSSYNEQFF. The full variable domain, its missing parts supplied by reference TRBV11-1 and TRBJ2-1, is EAEVAQSPRYKITEKSQAVAFWCDPISGHATLYWYRQILGQGPELLVQFQDESVVDDSQLPKDRFSAERLKGVDSTLKIQPAELGDSAMYLCASSWLLVSSYNEQFFGPGTRLTVL.

This clonotype was seen only a few times. The chain joins TRBV7-2 to TRBJ2-1; 12 bases agree with TRBD2. CDR3 length: 17 amino acids. The ends lost 5 bases at V and 4 bases at J; junction bases unmatched: 9. The V gene's germline CDR1 is SGHTA and CDR2 FQGNSA. For the CDR3, the DNA is TGTGCCAGCAGCGACCGATCACTAGCGGGGGGTTACAATGAGCAGTTCTTC. Its translation: CASSDRSLAGGYNEQFF.

The chain couples TRBV6-6 to TRBJ2-1; TRBD2 matches at 7 bases. The germline V gene has CDR1 MNHNY and CDR2 SVGAGI (reference sequence). The CDR3 loop spans 14 amino acids. Losses at the gene ends were 6 bases for V and 7 bases for J; bases not matched to a gene: 9. The CDR3 nucleotides are TGTGCCAGCAGGCCAAGCGGGAAAGCTAATGAGCAGTTCTTC. Translated, it gives CASRPSGKANEQFF.

A few counts support this clonotype. This sequence joins TRBV29-1 and TRBJ1-1; unclear D gene. With 4 bases removed from V and 7 bases from J, the gap between germline ends came to 10 bases. The germline gives CDR1 SQVTM, CDR2 ANQGSEA. The length of the CDR3 is 11 residues. CDR3 region: CSVVPLIEAFF. The CDR3 DNA reads TGCAGCGTTGTGCCCTTGATTGAAGCTTTCTTT.

The chain carries TRBV20-1 and TRBJ1-1; a possible D gene is TRBD1 (6 bases). Looked up from germline, CDR1 is DFQATT and CDR2 is SNEGSKA (reference sequence). With 3 bases removed from V and 5 bases from J, the gap between germline ends came to 22 bases. The CDR3 runs 16 residues. CDR3 nucleotide sequence: TGCAGTGCTAGGGACTTTCGCCAGGGGCGGGGAACTGAAGCTTTCTTT. Its protein is CSARDFRQGRGTEAFF.

This clonotype was recorded a few times. The J gene is TRBJ2-5, the V gene TRBV27, with 8 bases aligning to TRBD1. The closer fit of TRBJ2-7 to the DNA end suggests the J call may be wrong. This CDR3 has 14 amino acids. CDR1 is MNHEY, CDR2 SMNVEV, per germline (reference sequence). The CDR3 reads CASRRTGMTYEQYF. The CDR3 DNA follows: TGTGCCAGCAGACGGACAGGGATGACCTACGAGCAGTACTTC.

The chain is built from TRBV30 and TRBJ1-4; no firm D call. Germline V CDR1 and CDR2: GTSNPN, SVGIG (reference sequence). The CDR3 contains 13 residues. The V end was cut by 0 bases, the J end by 5 bases, with 7 bases between. CDR3 loop: CAWSVQLNEKLFF. The CDR3 DNA is TGTGCCTGGAGTGTACAGCTAAATGAAAAACTGTTTTTT.

This chain connects TRBV6-5 to TRBJ2-1; TRBD2 might be the D (5 bases). Between the trimmed V and J ends, which lost 2 bases and 3 bases, there was a span of 14 bases. The CDR3 is 16 amino acids. Germline V gives CDR1 MNHEY, CDR2 SVGAGI. CDR3 in DNA: TGTGCCAGCAGTTACGGTACGGGGAGCGTCTACAATGAGCAGTTCTTC. This encodes CASSYGTGSVYNEQFF.

Ten or more counts support this clonotype. The chain joins TRBV4-1 to TRBJ1-2; 9 positions agree with TRBD1. This CDR3 spans 15 amino acids. The germline gives CDR1 MGHRA, CDR2 YSYEKL. The trim removed 4 bases at V and 4 bases at J, leaving 7 bases unmatched. The CDR3 nucleotides read TGCGCCAGCAGCCCTAGACAGGGGGAAACCTATGGCTACACCTTC. Translation gives CASSPRQGETYGYTF.